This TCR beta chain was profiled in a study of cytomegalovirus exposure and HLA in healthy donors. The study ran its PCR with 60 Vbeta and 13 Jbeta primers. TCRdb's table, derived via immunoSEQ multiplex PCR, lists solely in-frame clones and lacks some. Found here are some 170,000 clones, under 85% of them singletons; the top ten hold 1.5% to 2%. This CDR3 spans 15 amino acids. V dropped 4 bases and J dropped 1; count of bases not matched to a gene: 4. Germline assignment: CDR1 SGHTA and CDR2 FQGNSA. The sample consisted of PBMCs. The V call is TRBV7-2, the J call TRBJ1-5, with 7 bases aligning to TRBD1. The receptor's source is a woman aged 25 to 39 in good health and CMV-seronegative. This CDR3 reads CASSSIRGSNQPQHF. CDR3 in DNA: TGTGCCAGCAGCTCTATCAGGGGGAGCAATCAGCCCCAGCATTTT. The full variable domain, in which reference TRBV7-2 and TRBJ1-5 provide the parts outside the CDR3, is GAGVSQSPSNKVTEKGKDVELRCDPISGHTALYWYRQSLGQGLEFLIYFQGNSAPDKSGLPSDRFSAERTGGSVSTLTIQRTQQEDSAVYLCASSSIRGSNQPQHFGDGTRLSIL.